The 8 T cell receptor beta chains reported below all come from one sample, sequenced in a study of PD-1 blockade in classical Hodgkin lymphoma. Measured with immunoSEQ multiplex PCR; TCRdb has only the in-frame clones, and not every one. In the table there are about 30,000 clones, around 84% of which are singletons. Time point reported: cycle 4 day 1 (C4D1), after about 6 weeks of nivolumab. Following autologous stem cell transplantation, relapse occurred in every patient, and exposure to brentuximab vedotin varied. Thawed PBMCs were the source of CD4+ T cells, purified by magnetic negative selection. Source: CD4+ T cells from blood, taken before the fourth cycle of nivolumab. The source of these receptors is a human donor with classical Hodgkin lymphoma.

A word on this clone: The junction does not match germline at one end; this may be a read error. The V and J genes are TRBV6-1 and TRBJ1-3; 7 bases are a match to TRBD1. The CDR3 has 13 residues. Germline assignment: CDR1 MNHNS and CDR2 SASEGT. The CDR3 DNA reads TGTGCCGGCAGGGGGAACTCTGGAAACACCATATATTTT. The encoded protein is CAGRGNSGNTIYF.

This chain links TRBV12-5 with TRBJ2-1; D may correspond to TRBD1 or TRBD2 (5 bases each). Trimming shortened V by 0 bases and J by 12 bases, and 12 bases separated the two germline ends. CDR1 is LGHNT and CDR2 is FRNRAP in the germline V gene. The CDR3 is 13 residues long. The CDR3 sequence: CASGLVRDRSQFF. In nucleotides, the CDR3 is TGTGCTAGTGGTTTGGTACGGGACCGCTCGCAGTTCTTC. Supplemented by reference TRBV12-5 and TRBJ2-1, the full variable domain reads DARVTQTPRHKVTEMGQEVTMRCQPILGHNTVFWYRQTMMQGLELLAYFRNRAPLDDSGMPKDRFSAEMPDATLATLKIQPSEPRDSAVYFCASGLVRDRSQFFGPGTRLTVL.

The genes are TRBV18 and TRBJ1-1, with D possibly matching TRBD1 (5 bases). Trimming left V 6 bases short and J 5 bases short, with 16 bases between. This CDR3 is built from 14 residues. Germline assignment: CDR1 KGHSH and CDR2 LQKENI. CDR3 DNA sequence: TGTGCCAGCTCCCCCTCAGGGTCGGGAACTGAAGCTTTCTTT. Its protein product is CASSPSGSGTEAFF. Using reference TRBV18 and TRBJ1-1 for the parts outside the CDR3, the full variable domain is NAGVMQNPRHLVRRRGQEARLRCSPMKGHSHVYWYRQLPEEGLKFMVYLQKENIIDESGMPKERFSAEFPKEGPSILRIQQVVRGDSAAYFCASSPSGSGTEAFFGQGTRLTVV.

The genes are TRBV5-1 and TRBJ2-7; 7 bases are shared with TRBD1. Per germline, CDR1 SGHRS and CDR2 YFSETQ. V was clipped by 4 bases and J by 4 bases; unmatched bases: 14. This CDR3 has 16 residues. The DNA for the CDR3 is TGCGCCAGCAGCGTCGAGAGACAGGGCCAAGGGTACGAGCAGTACTTC. This sequence encodes CASSVERQGQGYEQYF. The full variable domain, in which reference TRBV5-1 and TRBJ2-7 provide the parts outside the CDR3, is KAGVTQTPRYLIKTRGQQVTLSCSPISGHRSVSWYQQTPGQGLQFLFEYFSETQRNKGNFPGRFSGRQFSNSRSEMNVSTLELGDSALYLCASSVERQGQGYEQYFGPGTRLTVT.

This clone is categorized as medium-sized. The chain carries TRBV2 and TRBJ1-6; D call uncertain. Per germline, CDR1 SNHLY and CDR2 FYNNEI. Trimming removed 8 bases at V and 2 bases at J, with 7 bases between. The CDR3 has 13 amino acids. The chain's CDR3 is CASGVTYNSPLHF. The CDR3, as DNA: TGTGCCAGCGGGGTCACCTATAATTCACCCCTCCACTTT.

The J gene is TRBJ2-5, the V gene TRBV4-3, with 10 bases matching TRBD2. J lost 5 bases, V lost 0 bases, and 6 bases had no gene match. The germline CDR1 and CDR2 sequences are LGHNA and YSLEER. This CDR3 has 16 amino acids. CDR3 protein: CASSQDRSGGAETQYF. The DNA of the CDR3 is TGCGCCAGCAGCCAAGATAGAAGCGGGGGGGCGGAGACCCAGTACTTC.

The genes are TRBV5-1 and TRBJ2-7; D is unclear. This CDR3 is built from 14 residues. The V and J ends lost 4 bases and 6 bases respectively, with 17 bases between them. Germline CDR1 is SGHRS and CDR2 is YFSETQ. The CDR3 DNA reads TGCGCCAGCAGCCCGGACCTCCTTCTAGTCGAGCAGTACTTC. Translation: CASSPDLLLVEQYF.

CDR3 sequence: CACKKGYGANVLTF. The CDR3 region has the DNA TGTGCCTGCAAAAAGGGTTATGGGGCCAACGTCCTGACTTTC. This sequence joins TRBV27 and TRBJ2-6; D unresolved. The CDR3 is 14 residues long. The germline V gene has CDR1 MNHEY and CDR2 SMNVEV (reference sequence). The ends were cut back, 11 bases at V and 3 bases at J, with 14 bases in the middle.